This T cell receptor (beta chain) was profiled in a study of blood T cell repertoires in COVID-19. The germline CDR1 and CDR2 sequences are LNHDA and SQIVND (reference sequence). Trimming shortened V by 8 bases and J by 6 bases, and 25 bases separated the two germline ends. The CDR3 totals 16 residues. Per the authors' pipeline: Nucleated cell number was recorded as an estimate derived from reference gene primer amplification. Sequencing used immunoSEQ multiplex PCR; TCRdb keeps in-frame clones, though not all of them. The D gene and trimming were derived from the DNA, and the V and J assignments and clone size from that table. The sample carries 140,000 or so clones, roughly 85% recorded once.

Sequencing was carried out using peripheral blood. The source of this sequence is a human donor with acute or convalescent COVID-19. The donor label of this sample is uncertain. J is TRBJ1-1 and V is TRBV19; possible D gene TRBD1, 6 bases. The CDR3 sequence: CASRNRGRGVSPEAFF. The DNA for the CDR3 is TGTGCCAGTCGAAACCGGGGCAGGGGAGTGTCCCCTGAAGCTTTCTTT.